What follows are 19 T cell receptor beta chains derived from one specimen sequenced in a study of blood T cell repertoires in COVID-19. The assay was immunoSEQ multiplex PCR, and TCRdb's table has in-frame clones only and misses some. The sample lists just over 150,000 clones; 85% to 95% were seen once. Specimen: peripheral blood. The receptors shown here come from a woman aged 45-65 years with acute or convalescent COVID-19.

The V and J genes are TRBV7-8 and TRBJ1-1; TRBD1 is a possible D gene (5 bases). Trimming left V 1 base short and J 3 bases short, with 9 bases between. CDR1 SGHVS and CDR2 FQNEAQ come from the germline V gene. The CDR3 extends over 14 amino acids. CDR3 sequence: CASSLGQLDTEAFF. The DNA for the CDR3 is TGTGCCAGCAGCTTAGGACAGTTAGACACTGAAGCTTTCTTT.

This clone has only one observation. The rearrangement joins TRBV30 to TRBJ1-2, with D hard to call. Trimming shortened V by 0 bases and J by 8 bases, and 7 bases separated the two germline ends. Germline CDR1 reads GTSNPN; CDR2 reads SVGIG (reference sequence). The CDR3 spans 11 residues. CDR3 amino acids: CAWSVRVGYTF. CDR3 bases: TGTGCCTGGAGTGTACGGGTGGGCTACACCTTC.

The chain uses TRBV11-2 and TRBJ1-1; 8 bases map to TRBD1. The CDR3 loop spans 17 amino acids. Germline V gives CDR1 SGHAT, CDR2 FQNNGV. V lost 5 bases, J lost 3 bases, and 14 bases stayed unmatched. The CDR3 loop reads CASSLSRTGMKDTEAFF. CDR3 nucleotide sequence: TGTGCCAGCAGCCTTAGTAGGACAGGGATGAAGGACACTGAAGCTTTCTTT. Drawing the rest from reference TRBV11-2 and TRBJ1-1, the complete variable domain is EAGVAQSPRYKIIEKRQSVAFWCNPISGHATLYWYQQILGQGPKLLIQFQNNGVVDDSQLPKDRFSAERLKGVDSTLKIQPAKLEDSAVYLCASSLSRTGMKDTEAFFGQGTRLTVV.

The gene calls are TRBV9 and TRBJ1-3; 8 nucleotides match TRBD1. With 4 bases clipped from V and 8 bases from J, the junction kept 8 bases outside the gene matches. This CDR3 spans 14 amino acids. Germline assignment: CDR1 SGDLS and CDR2 YYNGEE. The CDR3 reads CASSPSDRGDTIYF. The CDR3 nucleotides read TGTGCCAGCAGCCCTTCAGACAGGGGAGACACCATATATTTT.

The chain has TRBV12-3 or TRBV12-4 and TRBJ1-2; D is uncertain. Trimming took 6 bases from V and 0 from J, leaving 8 bases between them. The CDR3 runs 13 residues. This CDR3 reads CASRSTSNYGYTF. CDR3 nucleotide sequence: TGTGCCAGCAGGAGTACCTCTAACTATGGCTACACCTTC.

This clone turned up a few times. This rearrangement joins TRBV3-1 (or the pseudogene TRBV3-2) to TRBJ2-1, with 10 bases lining up with TRBD2. After removal of 6 bases from V and 8 bases from J, the junction contained 4 bases not matched to a gene. The CDR3 covers 13 residues. From germline, CDR1 is LGHDT and CDR2 YNNKEL (reference sequence). CDR3 bases: TGTGCCAGCAGAGCGGGAGGGCCGGATGAGCAGTTCTTC. Protein sequence: CASRAGGPDEQFF.

The chain recombines TRBV18 with TRBJ1-1; D remains ambiguous. This CDR3 has 14 amino acids. Germline values: CDR1 KGHSH, CDR2 LQKENI. The V end lost 2 bases, the J end lost 1 base, and 8 bases lay between the germline ends. The CDR3 here is CASSPLEGNTEAFF. Here the CDR3 DNA reads TGTGCCAGCTCACCATTGGAGGGGAACACTGAAGCTTTCTTT.

The chain couples TRBV4-1 to TRBJ2-5; possible D gene TRBD1, 5 bases. There are 14 residues in the CDR3. Trimming left V 0 bases short and J 5 bases short, with 10 bases between. Germline-derived CDR1 and CDR2 are MGHRA and YSYEKL. The CDR3 nucleotides are TGCGCCAGCAGCCAAGAAGGCAGGGTGGAGACCCAGTACTTC. This gives the protein CASSQEGRVETQYF.

The J gene is TRBJ1-5, the V gene TRBV7-9; D not resolved. Germline CDR1 reads SEHNR; CDR2 reads FQNEAQ (reference sequence). V gave up 6 bases and J gave up 2 bases, with 8 bases separating them. CDR3 length: 13 residues. DNA for the CDR3: TGTGCCAGCAGTGAGGGAGGCAATCAGCCCCAGCATTTT. As protein: CASSEGGNQPQHF.

The J gene is TRBJ1-5, the V gene TRBV10-2; TRBD1 agrees at 11 bases. This CDR3 comprises 16 residues. The germline V gene has CDR1 WSHSY and CDR2 SAAADI. V trimming: 4 bases; J trimming: 5 bases; junction bases outside the gene matches: 7. The CDR3 protein is CASSVTDRGRDQPQHF. The CDR3 nucleotides are TGCGCCAGCAGTGTTACGGACAGGGGGCGCGATCAGCCCCAGCATTTT.

V usage is TRBV5-1 and J usage is TRBJ2-7; 8 bases match TRBD2. V lost 0 bases, J lost 7 bases, and 12 bases stayed unmatched. Germline V gene lookup returns CDR1 SGHRS and CDR2 YFSETQ. The length of the CDR3 is 16 residues. CDR3 bases: TGCGCCAGCAGCTTGGGCGGAGCGGGGGCGTTTGAGGAGCAGTACTTC. Amino acids: CASSLGGAGAFEEQYF.

The rearrangement links TRBV4-1 to TRBJ1-2; 8 nucleotides align to TRBD1. The CDR3 is made up of 15 amino acids. V shed 3 bases, J shed 4 bases, and the junction held 7 bases outside the gene matches. The germline V gene has CDR1 MGHRA and CDR2 YSYEKL. The CDR3 nucleotides read TGCGCCAGCAGCCAGGGACAGGAGGCGAGCTATGGCTACACCTTC. Translating it yields CASSQGQEASYGYTF.

The chain carries TRBV7-9 and TRBJ1-1, with D perhaps matching TRBD1 (6 bases). The V end was cut by 3 bases, the J end by 8 bases, with 13 bases between. The CDR3 runs 13 residues. Germline loops: CDR1 SEHNR, CDR2 FQNEAQ (reference sequence). The CDR3 loop reads CASSFDGGAEAFF. DNA of the CDR3: TGTGCCAGCAGCTTTGATGGGGGCGCGGAAGCTTTCTTT.

The genes are TRBV11-2 and TRBJ1-2; 8 bases line up with TRBD1. Trimming cost V 5 bases and J 7 bases; bases outside gene matches: 9. Germline V gives CDR1 SGHAT, CDR2 FQNNGV. The CDR3 is 14 amino acids. CDR3 coding DNA: TGTGCCAGCAGCCTGGCCCAGGGGGCGTCTGGCTACACCTTC. Its translation is CASSLAQGASGYTF.

The rearrangement uses TRBV6-6 and TRBJ1-2; D ambiguous. Germline V gene data show CDR1 as MNHNY and CDR2 as SVGAGI (reference sequence). CDR3 length: 14 amino acids. V was cut by 0 bases and J by 7 bases, with 12 bases left in between. CDR3 coding DNA: TGTGCCAGCAGTTACTCAGAGACATCTTCTGGCTACACCTTC. Its protein product is CASSYSETSSGYTF.

The rearrangement joins TRBV30 to TRBJ1-2; D is unresolved. The CDR3 length is 12 residues. Germline CDR1 is GTSNPN and CDR2 is SVGIG (reference sequence). Deletions cut 0 bases from V and 7 bases from J, with 9 bases between. CDR3 nucleotide sequence: TGTGCCTGGAGTGTACCGAACGGTGGCTACACCTTC. Encoded protein: CAWSVPNGGYTF.

V is TRBV2 and J is TRBJ2-2, with 12 bases matching TRBD2. V shed 9 bases, J shed 1 base, and the junction held 3 bases outside the gene matches. Germline V gene lookup returns CDR1 SNHLY and CDR2 FYNNEI. The CDR3 is 15 residues long. The CDR3 DNA reads TGTGCCAGTTCGACTAGCGGGGGGAACACCGGGGAGCTGTTTTTT. Translated: CASSTSGGNTGELFF.

The chain uses TRBV28 and TRBJ1-2, with 7 bases lining up with TRBD1. V lost 3 bases and J lost 4; bases outside the gene matches: 2. Looked up from germline, CDR1 is MDHEN and CDR2 is SYDVKM. The CDR3 sequence is 13 residues long. CDR3 nucleotide sequence: TGTGCCAGCAGTTTGGGACAGCTCTATGGCTACACCTTC. Translating gives CASSLGQLYGYTF.

This rearrangement joins TRBV19 to TRBJ1-2, with D maybe TRBD1 (6 bases). The CDR3 covers 13 residues. CDR1 is LNHDA and CDR2 is SQIVND in the germline V gene (reference sequence). V was cut by 8 bases and J by 8 bases, with 18 bases left in between. The CDR3 sequence: CASDRHSRGGYTF. The CDR3 DNA reads as TGTGCCAGTGACAGGCACAGTCGAGGAGGCTACACCTTC.